These 18 T cell receptor beta chains originate from one sample sequenced in a study of T cell responses to AZD1222 COVID-19 vaccine. Method: immunoSEQ multiplex PCR; TCRdb's copy keeps in-frame clones and lacks some. The sample consists of 150,000 to 180,000 clones, 90% of them appearing once. Here the sequenced sample was peripheral blood, taken on day 0 of AZD1222 vaccination. These receptors all stem from an adult in good health.

The chain couples TRBV7-8 to TRBJ1-4; the D is unclear. Germline V lookup: CDR1 SGHVS, CDR2 FQNEAQ. This CDR3 has 17 residues. The V end lost 7 bases, the J end lost 3 bases, and 21 bases lay between the germline ends. The CDR3 loop reads CASKDISQGLPNEKLFF. The DNA of the CDR3 is TGTGCCAGCAAGGATATCAGTCAAGGTCTTCCTAATGAAAAACTGTTTTTT.

V is TRBV2 and J is TRBJ1-5; tentatively, D is TRBD1 (6 bases). The CDR3 is 15 residues long. Per the germline V gene, CDR1 is SNHLY and CDR2 is FYNNEI. Trimming stripped 2 bases from V and 7 bases from J, with 15 bases between. For the CDR3, the DNA is TGTGCCAGCAGTGAACAGGGGATCTCAGGGCAGCCCCAGCATTTT. This encodes CASSEQGISGQPQHF.

CDR3: CASSPITTEAFF. The CDR3 DNA is TGTGCCAGCAGCCCAATTACCACTGAAGCTTTCTTT. V gene TRBV7-8 combines with J gene TRBJ1-1; D gene unclear. Germline CDR1 SGHVS, CDR2 FQNEAQ. CDR3 length: 12 residues. The germline V and J ends were trimmed by 5 bases and 4 bases, with 8 bases remaining between them.

The genes are TRBV6-6 and TRBJ1-1; possibly TRBD1 for D (6 bases). This CDR3 is 16 amino acids long. Germline-derived CDR1 and CDR2 are MNHNY and SVGAGI (reference sequence). Trimming took off 2 bases at V and 4 bases at J, with 17 bases between the two ends. This chain's CDR3 is CASSYTRGHGGTEAFF. Written as DNA, the CDR3 is TGTGCCAGCAGTTACACCCGGGGACACGGTGGCACTGAAGCTTTCTTT.

The chain carries TRBV5-1 and TRBJ2-1; D is ambiguous. CDR1 is SGHRS, CDR2 YFSETQ, per germline. The CDR3 extends over 12 amino acids. V dropped 3 bases and J dropped 10 bases, with 11 bases sitting between them. The CDR3 region has the DNA TGCGCCAGCAGCTACCAATCGAGGGAGCAGTTCTTC. Encoded protein: CASSYQSREQFF.

The rearrangement uses TRBV5-1 and TRBJ2-3; no firm D call. CDR1 SGHRS and CDR2 YFSETQ come from the germline V gene. The V gene lost 0 bases and the J gene lost 0 bases, with 8 bases spanning the gap. This CDR3 comprises 15 residues. The CDR3 bases are TGCGCCAGCAGCTTGGGCCAGCTAAGCACAGATACGCAGTATTTT. It yields the protein CASSLGQLSTDTQYF.

This clone was seen a single time. The chain is built from TRBV28 and TRBJ1-1; D unclear. Germline V gene data show CDR1 as MDHEN and CDR2 as SYDVKM. The CDR3 covers 11 residues. Trimming shortened V by 3 bases and J by 9 bases, and 8 bases separated the two germline ends. CDR3 residues: CASSFTGKAFF. In DNA, the CDR3 is TGTGCCAGCAGTTTTACCGGAAAAGCTTTCTTT.

This clone was observed a few times. The chain couples TRBV5-1 to TRBJ2-7; D is possibly TRBD2 (5 bases). V lost 0 bases and J lost 5, with 12 bases in between. Germline V gene data show CDR1 as SGHRS and CDR2 as YFSETQ. The CDR3 extends over 14 amino acids. For the CDR3, the DNA is TGCGCCAGCAGCTTGGTTCCAGTGGGAGACGAGCAGTACTTC. This codes for CASSLVPVGDEQYF.

The rearrangement uses TRBV2 and TRBJ2-1, with D possibly being TRBD2 (5 bases). This CDR3 contains 13 residues. CDR1 and CDR2 (germline): SNHLY, FYNNEI. The V gene lost 3 bases and the J gene lost 15 bases, with 18 bases spanning the gap. The CDR3 region is CASSESGRPSRFF. The DNA for the CDR3 is TGTGCCAGCAGTGAGAGTGGTAGGCCTAGCCGGTTCTTC.

The V call is TRBV15, the J call TRBJ2-1; D may be TRBD1 or TRBD2 (5 bases each). The CDR3 length is 16 residues. Germline CDR1 reads LNHNV; CDR2 reads YYDKDF (reference sequence). V shed 9 bases and J shed 0 bases, with 18 bases lying between them. Here the CDR3 DNA reads TGTGCCACTGAAACTCTAGCAGGGAGCTCCTACAATGAGCAGTTCTTC. Translation: CATETLAGSSYNEQFF.

This clone was found once. V gene TRBV12-3 or TRBV12-4 combines with J gene TRBJ1-2, with D unclear. Trimming left V 4 bases short and J 5 bases short, with 5 bases between. CDR3 length: 11 amino acids. CDR3 sequence (DNA): TGTGCCAGCAGTTCGCAATATGGCTACACCTTC. Amino acids: CASSSQYGYTF.

CDR3 in amino acids: CASSSTEFGTSYGYTF. The CDR3 nucleotides read TGTGCCAGCAGCTCAACCGAGTTCGGGACCTCCTATGGCTACACCTTC. V is TRBV11-3 and J is TRBJ1-2; TRBD1 is a possible D gene (5 bases). The length of the CDR3 is 16 residues. V was cut by 4 bases and J by 4 bases, with 19 bases left in between. Germline V gives CDR1 SGHNT, CDR2 YENEEA.

This clone was recorded only once. The chain carries TRBV4-1 and TRBJ2-7; D is uncertain. The CDR3 covers 14 residues. Germline assignment: CDR1 MGHRA and CDR2 YSYEKL. Trimming pared 1 base from V and 5 bases from J, leaving 12 bases between. CDR3 sequence: CASSQVRSVDEQYF. CDR3 DNA sequence: TGCGCCAGCAGCCAAGTCCGATCGGTGGACGAGCAGTACTTC.

This clone was observed a few times. The chain combines TRBV19 with TRBJ2-7, with 11 bases lining up with TRBD2. Germline CDR1 is LNHDA and CDR2 is SQIVND (reference sequence). This CDR3 is 16 amino acids long. The ends lost 5 bases at V and 4 bases at J; junction bases unmatched: 10. CDR3 in DNA: TGTGCCAGTAGTCCAGCTAGCGGGAGGAAGGGGTACGAGCAGTACTTC. It translates to CASSPASGRKGYEQYF. Together with reference TRBV19 and TRBJ2-7, the CDR3 gives the full variable domain: DGGITQSPKYLFRKEGQNVTLSCEQNLNHDAMYWYRQDPGQGLRLIYYSQIVNDFQKGDIAEGYSVSREKKESFPLTVTSAQKNPTAFYLCASSPASGRKGYEQYFGPGTRLTVT.

The gene calls are TRBV6-1 and TRBJ1-2; a possible D gene is TRBD1 (5 bases). V shed 3 bases and J shed 7 bases, with 12 bases lying between them. The CDR3 has 13 residues. In germline, CDR1 is MNHNS, CDR2 SASEGT. The CDR3 region is CASSETVNIGYTF. The CDR3 bases are TGTGCCAGCAGTGAGACAGTTAATATTGGCTACACCTTC.

This chain connects TRBV7-9 to TRBJ1-2; D not resolved. Germline CDR1 and CDR2: SEHNR and FQNEAQ (reference sequence). Trimming pared 5 bases from V and 2 bases from J, leaving 12 bases between. The CDR3 sequence is 14 residues long. In nucleotides, the CDR3 is TGTGCCAGCAGCCTCCGCACAACAAACTATGGCTACACCTTC. Protein sequence: CASSLRTTNYGYTF.

V is TRBV12-3 or TRBV12-4 and J is TRBJ1-5; D is undetermined. The CDR3 contains 13 residues. Trimming took 7 bases from V and 1 from J, leaving 8 bases between them. The CDR3 DNA is TGTGCCAGCACCCGAGGGAGCAATCAGCCCCAGCATTTT. Its translation is CASTRGSNQPQHF.

The chain carries TRBV6-5 and TRBJ1-1; tentative D call: TRBD1 (5 bases). Germline V CDR1 and CDR2: MNHEY, SVGAGI. With 5 bases removed from V and 7 bases from J, the gap between germline ends came to 20 bases. This CDR3 is built from 15 residues. This CDR3 reads CASSPRTLGGGEAFF. CDR3 DNA sequence: TGTGCCAGCAGTCCGCGGACCCTGGGGGGAGGTGAAGCTTTCTTT.